This T cell receptor beta chain derives from a study of blood T cell repertoires in COVID-19. Study processing details: Reference gene primers were amplified, and this amplification served to estimate nucleated cell counts. Profiled with immunoSEQ multiplex PCR; TCRdb holds only in-frame clones, not every one. That table furnishes V, J and clone size, whereas the DNA furnished D and trimming. The sample consists of about 74,000 clones, about nine tenths of them appearing once. V was trimmed by 5 bases and J by 4 bases, leaving 6 bases between them. The germline V gene encodes CDR1 SGHRS and CDR2 YFSETQ. CDR3 length equals 11 residues.

The gene calls are TRBV5-1 and TRBJ2-5; D is ambiguous. This sequence was found in an elderly woman with active or convalescent COVID-19. Material for sequencing was peripheral blood. This chain's CDR3 is CASRAGETQYF. The DNA for the CDR3 is TGCGCCAGCAGGGCTGGAGAGACCCAGTACTTC.